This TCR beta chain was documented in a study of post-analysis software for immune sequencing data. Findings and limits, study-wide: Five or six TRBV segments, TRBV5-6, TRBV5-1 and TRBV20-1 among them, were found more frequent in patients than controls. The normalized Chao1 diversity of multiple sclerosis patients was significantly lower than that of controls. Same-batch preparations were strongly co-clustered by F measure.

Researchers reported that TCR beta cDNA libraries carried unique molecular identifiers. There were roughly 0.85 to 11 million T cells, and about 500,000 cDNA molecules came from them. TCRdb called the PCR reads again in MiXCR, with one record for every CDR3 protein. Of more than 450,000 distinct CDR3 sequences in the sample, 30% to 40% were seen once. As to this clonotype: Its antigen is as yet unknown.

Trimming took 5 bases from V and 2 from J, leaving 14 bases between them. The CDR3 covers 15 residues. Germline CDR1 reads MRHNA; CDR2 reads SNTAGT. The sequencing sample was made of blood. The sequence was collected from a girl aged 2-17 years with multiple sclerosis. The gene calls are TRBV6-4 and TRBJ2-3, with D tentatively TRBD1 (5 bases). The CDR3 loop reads CASSPTGSSTDTQYF. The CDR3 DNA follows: TGTGCCAGCAGTCCAACAGGTTCGTCCACAGATACGCAGTATTTT.